The source of this TCR beta chain is a study of graft-versus-host responses after intestinal transplantation. Turning to the study itself: Transplantation in recipients was multivisceral, liver-intestinal, or isolated intestinal. Recipients uniformly received anti-thymocyte globulin induction, followed by tacrolimus and steroids for roughly 3 years.

The assay was immunoSEQ multiplex PCR, and TCRdb's table has in-frame clones only and misses some. Among some 15,000 clones listed, roughly four fifths were seen once. To release intraepithelial and lamina propria lymphocytes, the graft tissue was processed. V lost 6 bases, J lost 0 bases, and 12 bases stayed unmatched. The CDR3 spans 17 residues. Germline CDR1 and CDR2: SEHNR and FQNEAQ (reference sequence). In this sample, this clone turned up once. Antigen unknown. The study's findings and limits: High graft-versus-host to host-versus-graft T cell clonal ratios marked allografts of patients with graft-donor macrochimerism. Investigators detected GvH clones in recipient marrow, with some emerging earlier in ileum or blood.

The source was ileum tissue, collected roughly 620 days after intestinal transplantation. V usage is TRBV7-9 and J usage is TRBJ2-3; TRBD2 agrees at 7 bases. The sequence derives from a human patient who received an intestinal transplant, so some T cells may come from the graft donor. CDR3 nucleotide sequence: TGTGCCAGCAGTCTCCCGACAGCGGGAACTAGCACAGATACGCAGTATTTT. Translating gives CASSLPTAGTSTDTQYF.